This T cell receptor beta chain was found in a study of blood T cell repertoires in COVID-19. Across the whole study: The origin of the acute and convalescent COVID-19 samples was the United States, Italy and Spain.

Enrolled through a virtual design, the participants were between roughly 18 and 89 years of age and came from under 25 US areas. The table came from immunoSEQ multiplex PCR; TCRdb's copy has only in-frame clones and leaves some out. The sample comprises a few hundred thousand clones, about 90% of which are singletons, and more than 0.8% rests with the top ten. This CDR3 is built from 17 residues. Germline values: CDR1 SGDLS, CDR2 YYNGEE. The V and J ends lost 0 bases and 0 bases respectively, with 14 bases between them. The sample comprised PBMCs or T cells enriched from blood (not recorded which). This TCR was sampled from a woman under 40 who had recovered from COVID-19. The chain uses TRBV9 and TRBJ2-3, with D perhaps TRBD2 (7 bases). The CDR3 region has the DNA TGTGCCAGCAGCGTAGGGACGGGGGGCTCTAGCACAGATACGCAGTATTTT. Translating it yields CASSVGTGGSSTDTQYF. Full variable domain (rest looked up from reference TRBV9 and TRBJ2-3): DSGVTQTPKHLITATGQRVTLRCSPRSGDLSVYWYQQSLDQGLQFLIQYYNGEERAKGNILERFSAQQFPDLHSELNLSSLELGDSALYFCASSVGTGGSSTDTQYFGPGTRLTVL.